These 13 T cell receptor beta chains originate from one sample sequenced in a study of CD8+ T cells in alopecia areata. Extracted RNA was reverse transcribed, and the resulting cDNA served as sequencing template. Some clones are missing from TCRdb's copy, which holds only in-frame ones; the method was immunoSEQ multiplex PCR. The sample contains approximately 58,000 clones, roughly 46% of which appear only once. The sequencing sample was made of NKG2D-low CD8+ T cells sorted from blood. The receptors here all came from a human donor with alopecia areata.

The CDR3, as DNA: TGCAGCGTACCCGGGCCCCCCTACGAGCAGTACTTC. It yields the protein CSVPGPPYEQYF. V usage is TRBV29-1 and J usage is TRBJ2-7, with no clear D. V lost 6 bases to trimming and J lost 2 bases, with 11 bases between them. CDR3 size: 12 residues. CDR1 and CDR2 (germline): SQVTM, ANQGSEA.

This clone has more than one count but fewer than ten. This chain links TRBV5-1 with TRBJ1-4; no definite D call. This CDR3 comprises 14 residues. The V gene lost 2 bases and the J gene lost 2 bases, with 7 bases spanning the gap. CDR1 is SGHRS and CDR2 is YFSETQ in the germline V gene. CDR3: CASSFAVTNEKLFF. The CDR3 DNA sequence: TGCGCCAGCAGCTTCGCGGTTACTAATGAAAAACTGTTTTTT.

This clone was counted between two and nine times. CDR3 DNA sequence: TGTGCCAGCAGGGATGGCTATGGCTACACCTTC. As protein: CASRDGYGYTF. The chain carries TRBV6-4 and TRBJ1-2; D is ambiguous. Trimming shortened V by 6 bases and J by 4 bases, and 6 bases separated the two germline ends. Germline V gene lookup returns CDR1 MRHNA and CDR2 SNTAGT. CDR3 length: 11 amino acids.

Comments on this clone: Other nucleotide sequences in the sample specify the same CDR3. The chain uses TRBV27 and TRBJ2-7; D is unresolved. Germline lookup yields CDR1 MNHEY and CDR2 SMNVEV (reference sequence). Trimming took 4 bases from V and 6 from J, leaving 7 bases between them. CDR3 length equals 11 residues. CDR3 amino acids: CASSSGFEQYF. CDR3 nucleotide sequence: TGTGCCAGCAGTTCCGGGTTCGAGCAGTACTTC.

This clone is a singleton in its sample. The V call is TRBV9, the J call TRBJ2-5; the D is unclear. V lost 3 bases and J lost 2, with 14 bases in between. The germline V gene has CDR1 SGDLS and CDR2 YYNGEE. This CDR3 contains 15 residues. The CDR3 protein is CASSATRTRQETQYF. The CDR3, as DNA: TGTGCCAGCAGCGCCACCCGAACAAGACAAGAGACCCAGTACTTC.

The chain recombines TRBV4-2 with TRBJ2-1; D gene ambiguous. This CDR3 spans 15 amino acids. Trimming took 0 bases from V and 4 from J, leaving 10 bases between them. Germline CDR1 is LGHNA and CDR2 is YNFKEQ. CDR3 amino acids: CASSQDQDDYNEQFF. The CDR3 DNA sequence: TGTGCCAGCAGCCAAGATCAGGACGATTACAATGAGCAGTTCTTC.

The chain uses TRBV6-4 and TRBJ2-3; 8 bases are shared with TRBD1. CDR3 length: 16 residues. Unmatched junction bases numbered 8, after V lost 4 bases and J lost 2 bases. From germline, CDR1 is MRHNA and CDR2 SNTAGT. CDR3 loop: CASSVGTGLVTDTQYF. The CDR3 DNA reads TGTGCCAGCAGTGTGGGGACAGGTCTTGTCACAGATACGCAGTATTTT.

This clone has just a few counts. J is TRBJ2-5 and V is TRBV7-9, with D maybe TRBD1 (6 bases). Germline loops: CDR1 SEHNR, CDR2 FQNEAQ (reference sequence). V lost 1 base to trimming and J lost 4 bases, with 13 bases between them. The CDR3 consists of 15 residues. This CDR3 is CASSLGGLRGETQYF. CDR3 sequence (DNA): TGTGCCAGCAGCTTAGGAGGGCTCAGGGGAGAGACCCAGTACTTC.

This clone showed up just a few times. The CDR3: CASSSSDRGHVSYEQYF. The DNA of the CDR3 is TGTGCCAGCAGCTCTTCCGACAGGGGCCATGTCTCCTACGAGCAGTACTTC. The chain carries TRBV7-9 and TRBJ2-7; TRBD1 matches 8 bases. The CDR3 is made up of 17 amino acids. V shed 4 bases and J 0 bases; nucleotides not matched to a gene: 11. Germline lookup yields CDR1 SEHNR and CDR2 FQNEAQ (reference sequence).

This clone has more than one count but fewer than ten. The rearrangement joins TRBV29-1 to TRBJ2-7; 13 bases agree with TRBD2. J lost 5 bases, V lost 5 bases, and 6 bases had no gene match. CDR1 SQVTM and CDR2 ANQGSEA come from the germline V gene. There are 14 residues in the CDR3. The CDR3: CSVPGTSGIHEQYF. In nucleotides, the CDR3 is TGCAGCGTTCCCGGGACTAGCGGGATCCACGAGCAGTACTTC.

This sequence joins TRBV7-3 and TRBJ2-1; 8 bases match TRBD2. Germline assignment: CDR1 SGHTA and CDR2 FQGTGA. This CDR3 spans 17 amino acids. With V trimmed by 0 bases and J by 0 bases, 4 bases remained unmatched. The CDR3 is CASSLTQRGSSYNEQFF. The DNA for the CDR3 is TGTGCCAGCAGCTTAACCCAGCGGGGGAGCTCCTACAATGAGCAGTTCTTC.

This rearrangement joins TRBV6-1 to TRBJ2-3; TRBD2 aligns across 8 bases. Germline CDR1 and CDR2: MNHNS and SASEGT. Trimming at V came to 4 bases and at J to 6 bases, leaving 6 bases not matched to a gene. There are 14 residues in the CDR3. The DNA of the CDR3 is TGTGCCAGCAGTGGGTCCGGGGGGGCTGATACGCAGTATTTT. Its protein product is CASSGSGGADTQYF.

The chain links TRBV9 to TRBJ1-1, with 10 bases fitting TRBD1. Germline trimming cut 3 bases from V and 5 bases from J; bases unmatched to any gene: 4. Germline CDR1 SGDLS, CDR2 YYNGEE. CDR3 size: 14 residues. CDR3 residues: CASSEWDRGTEAFF. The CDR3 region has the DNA TGTGCCAGCAGCGAGTGGGACAGGGGAACTGAAGCTTTCTTT.